Sequencing of this T cell receptor (beta chain) was carried out in a study of blood T cell repertoires in COVID-19. Germline lookup yields CDR1 KGHDR and CDR2 SFDVKD. CDR3 length equals 13 residues. V was pared by 5 bases and J by 4 bases, with 11 bases between. Sequencing was performed with immunoSEQ multiplex PCR; in TCRdb, only in-frame clones are kept and a portion is missing. This sample has fewer than 200,000 clones, with around 88% found just once. V and J are TRBV24-1 and TRBJ2-7, with D possibly being TRBD2 (6 bases). Material for sequencing was peripheral blood. This TCR derives from an older woman who had recovered from COVID-19. The DNA for the CDR3 is TGTGCCACCAGTGTCGGGAGCGGGTACGAGCAGTACTTC. It yields the protein CATSVGSGYEQYF.